This entry describes one T cell receptor beta chain. The data belong to a study of blood T cell repertoires in COVID-19. The V and J ends lost 6 bases and 3 bases respectively, with 6 bases between them. This CDR3 region has 13 residues. Germline V lookup: CDR1 MRHNA, CDR2 SNTAGT. The method was immunoSEQ multiplex PCR; TCRdb's version includes in-frame clones alone and lacks a portion of them. The table shows about 68,000 clones, with 70% to 80% occurring only once. The material sequenced was peripheral blood. This sequence joins TRBV6-4 and TRBJ1-6; D is undetermined. The sequence derives from a human donor in a cohort sampled during active COVID-19. The DNA for the CDR3 is TGTGCCAGCAGGGCGGACTATAATTCACCCCTCCACTTT. It translates to CASRADYNSPLHF.